The present entry profiles one T cell receptor (beta chain) with its context. The sample is drawn from a study of OX40 agonist ivuxolimab in advanced cancers. Study background: Those treated in dose escalation had hepatocellular carcinoma, melanoma, renal cell cancer or head and neck cancer.

Patients were excluded for autoimmune disease history or systemic immunosuppression. Sequencing was performed with immunoSEQ multiplex PCR; in TCRdb, only in-frame clones are kept and a portion is missing. The table records roughly 80,000 clones, 65% to 90% of them present only once. Germline-derived CDR1 and CDR2 are SNHLY and FYNNEI. This CDR3 region has 15 residues. V was clipped by 6 bases and J by 4 bases; unmatched bases: 11. The sample in question was CD4+ or CD8+ T cells sorted from blood, obtained in a trial of the OX40 agonist ivuxolimab. The rearrangement uses TRBV2 and TRBJ2-7; TRBD1 agrees at 8 bases. This clonotype originated in an adult with an advanced solid tumor such as melanoma, head and neck, liver or kidney cancer. The CDR3 sequence is CASSREGQGAYEQYF. CDR3 nucleotide sequence: TGTGCCAGCAGCCGCGAAGGGCAGGGGGCTTACGAGCAGTACTTC.